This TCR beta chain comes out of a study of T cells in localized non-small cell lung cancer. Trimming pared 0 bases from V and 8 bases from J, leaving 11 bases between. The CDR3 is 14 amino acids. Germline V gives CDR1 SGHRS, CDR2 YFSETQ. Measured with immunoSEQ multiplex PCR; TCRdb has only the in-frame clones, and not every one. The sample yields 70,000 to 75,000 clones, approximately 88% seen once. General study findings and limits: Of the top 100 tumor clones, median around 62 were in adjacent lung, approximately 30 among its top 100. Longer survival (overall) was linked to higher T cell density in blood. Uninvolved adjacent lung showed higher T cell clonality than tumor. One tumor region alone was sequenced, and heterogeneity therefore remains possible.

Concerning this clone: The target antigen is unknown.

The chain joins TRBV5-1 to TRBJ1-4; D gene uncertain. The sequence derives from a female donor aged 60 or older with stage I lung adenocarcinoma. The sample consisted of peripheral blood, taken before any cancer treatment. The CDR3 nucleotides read TGCGCCAGCAGCTTGGGTGGGGTCAGCGAAAAACTGTTTTTT. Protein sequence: CASSLGGVSEKLFF.